This T cell receptor beta chain was sequenced for a study of blood T cells in healthy people across ages. Study-level results: Comparison with aged donors showed that long-lived donors had more naive CD4+ cells and higher diversity. TCR beta diversity was tightly associated with the proportion of naive T cells.

Concerning this clonotype: Its antigen is as yet unknown.

The CDR3 runs 14 residues. CDR1 is MDHEN and CDR2 is SYDVKM in the germline V gene. The ends were cut back, 5 bases at V and 5 bases at J, with 16 bases in the middle. With a J-beta primer mix and a sample-barcoded 5' primer, a second PCR ran about 7 to 11 cycles. Each CDR3 protein gets one entry after TCRdb re-called the 5' RACE reads with MiXCR. The sample lists over a million distinct CDR3 sequences, 35% to 55% occurring once. Sequencing was performed on blood. The sequence was collected from an older woman in good health. The chain combines TRBV28 with TRBJ2-7, with D hard to call. CDR3 DNA sequence: TGTGCCAGCAGTGCTAGGACCATCTACGACGAGCAGTACTTC. It is translated as CASSARTIYDEQYF.